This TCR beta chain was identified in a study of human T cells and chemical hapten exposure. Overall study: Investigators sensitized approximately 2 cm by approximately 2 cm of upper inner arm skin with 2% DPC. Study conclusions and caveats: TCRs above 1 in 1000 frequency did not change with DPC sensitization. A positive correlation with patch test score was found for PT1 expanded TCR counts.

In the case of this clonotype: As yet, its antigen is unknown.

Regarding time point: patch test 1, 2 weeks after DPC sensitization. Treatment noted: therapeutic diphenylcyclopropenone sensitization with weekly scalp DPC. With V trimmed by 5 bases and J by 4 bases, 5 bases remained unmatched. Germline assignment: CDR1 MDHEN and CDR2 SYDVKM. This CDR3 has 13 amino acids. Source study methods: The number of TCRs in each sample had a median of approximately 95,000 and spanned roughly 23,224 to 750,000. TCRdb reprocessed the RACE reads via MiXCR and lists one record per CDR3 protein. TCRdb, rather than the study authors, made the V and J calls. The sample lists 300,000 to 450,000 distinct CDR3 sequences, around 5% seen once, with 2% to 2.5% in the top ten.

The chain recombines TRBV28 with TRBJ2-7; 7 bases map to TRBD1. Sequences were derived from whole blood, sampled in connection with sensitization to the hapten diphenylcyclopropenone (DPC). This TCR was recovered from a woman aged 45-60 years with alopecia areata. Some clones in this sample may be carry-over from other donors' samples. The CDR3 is CASSTGEWYEQYF. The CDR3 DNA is TGTGCCAGCAGTACAGGGGAGTGGTACGAGCAGTACTTC.